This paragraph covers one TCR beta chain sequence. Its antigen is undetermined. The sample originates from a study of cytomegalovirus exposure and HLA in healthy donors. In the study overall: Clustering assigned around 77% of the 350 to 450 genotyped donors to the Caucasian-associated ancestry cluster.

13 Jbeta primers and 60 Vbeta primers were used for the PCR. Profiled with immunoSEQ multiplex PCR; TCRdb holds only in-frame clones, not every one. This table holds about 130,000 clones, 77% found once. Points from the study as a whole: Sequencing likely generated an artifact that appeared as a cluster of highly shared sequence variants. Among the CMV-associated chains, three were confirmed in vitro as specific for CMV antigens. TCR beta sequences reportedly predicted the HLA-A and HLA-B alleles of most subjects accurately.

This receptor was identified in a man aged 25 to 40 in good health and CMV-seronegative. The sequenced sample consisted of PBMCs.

The CDR3 sequence: CASSYSGIQTYEQYF. The DNA of the CDR3 is TGTGCCAGCAGTTATTCCGGGATCCAGACCTACGAGCAGTACTTC. This rearrangement joins TRBV6-5 to TRBJ2-7; possible D gene TRBD2, 5 bases. Trimming removed 3 bases at V and 2 bases at J, with 14 bases between. Germline assignment: CDR1 MNHEY and CDR2 SVGAGI. The CDR3 runs to 15 residues.